The next 27 T cell receptor beta chains were all read from a single sample in a study of cytomegalovirus exposure and HLA in healthy donors. Primers for the PCR totalled 60 Vbeta and 13 Jbeta. The protocol was immunoSEQ multiplex PCR, while the TCRdb copy is restricted to in-frame clones and leaves out a portion. In the table there are around 150,000 clones, around 83% of which are singletons. The specimen was PBMCs. These receptors were taken from a young man in good health and CMV-seropositive.

The rearrangement links TRBV7-3 to TRBJ1-1; D may be TRBD1 (5 bases). V was shortened by 1 base and J by 1 base, with 16 bases between the two germline ends. The CDR3 has 17 residues. Germline CDR1 is SGHTA and CDR2 is FQGTGA. The CDR3 region is CASSLISQGRKNTEAFF. The CDR3 DNA follows: TGTGCCAGCAGCTTAATATCTCAGGGAAGGAAGAACACTGAAGCTTTCTTT.

As regards this clone: The junction departs from germline at one end; a sequencing error may be responsible. Other DNA sequences in this sample translate to the same CDR3. This chain's CDR3 is CASSRQTGMFTEAFF. The CDR3, as DNA: TGTGCCAGTAGTAGACAAACAGGGATGTTCACTGAAGCCTTCTTT. V usage is TRBV19 and J usage is TRBJ1-1; a possible D gene is TRBD1 (6 bases). From germline, CDR1 is LNHDA and CDR2 SQIVND (reference sequence). The CDR3 covers 15 residues.

The chain combines TRBV30 with TRBJ1-1; D is unclear. The CDR3 has 13 residues. Germline V gene lookup returns CDR1 GTSNPN and CDR2 SVGIG (reference sequence). V lost 0 bases to trimming and J lost 1 base, with 6 bases between them. The chain's CDR3 is CAWSVGGNTEAFF. The CDR3 nucleotides read TGTGCCTGGAGTGTAGGAGGGAACACTGAAGCTTTCTTT.

V usage is TRBV27 and J usage is TRBJ1-2; perhaps TRBD1 as D (5 bases). In germline, CDR1 is MNHEY, CDR2 SMNVEV (reference sequence). This CDR3 region has 13 residues. V shed 2 bases and J shed 6 bases, with 10 bases lying between them. This CDR3 is CASSLGAGNGYTF. The CDR3 region has the DNA TGTGCCAGCAGTTTAGGGGCAGGGAATGGCTACACCTTC.

This clone has more than one count but fewer than ten. The chain is built from TRBV5-8 and TRBJ2-7; perhaps TRBD1 as D (6 bases). V was clipped by 4 bases and J by 2 bases, with 19 bases between them. Germline loops: CDR1 SGHTS, CDR2 YDEGEE. The CDR3 loop spans 16 amino acids. The CDR3, as DNA: TGTGCCAGCAGCACGGAAGGGGCAGGGGACCCCTACGAGCAGTACTTC. Protein product: CASSTEGAGDPYEQYF.

The chain uses TRBV7-9 and TRBJ2-1; D might be TRBD2 (6 bases). Trimming removed 7 bases at V and 0 bases at J, with 16 bases between. In germline, CDR1 is SEHNR, CDR2 FQNEAQ (reference sequence). The CDR3 is 16 residues long. The CDR3 nucleotides read TGTGCCAGCACCGAGGAGGGGATTCTCTCCTACAATGAGCAGTTCTTC. Translating it yields CASTEEGILSYNEQFF. Full variable domain (rest looked up from reference TRBV7-9 and TRBJ2-1): DTGVSQNPRHKITKRGQNVTFRCDPISEHNRLYWYRQTLGQGPEFLTYFQNEAQLEKSRLLSDRFSAERPKGSFSTLEIQRTEQGDSAMYLCASTEEGILSYNEQFFGPGTRLTVL.

The chain recombines TRBV7-6 with TRBJ2-4; 7 nucleotides agree with TRBD2. CDR1 and CDR2 (germline): SGHVS, FNYEAQ. The V segment lost 4 bases and the J segment 5 bases; nucleotides outside the gene matches: 8. The CDR3 runs 15 residues. The CDR3, as DNA: TGTGCCAGCAGCTCAAGCGGTCGGGGGGAAAACATTCAGTACTTC. Translation gives CASSSSGRGENIQYF.

This chain uses TRBV4-3 with TRBJ1-4; 7 nucleotides align to TRBD1. Trimming removed 3 bases from V and 2 bases from J; junction bases left unmatched: 6. CDR3 length: 16 amino acids. Germline lookup yields CDR1 LGHNA and CDR2 YSLEER. CDR3 in amino acids: CASSQGTGATNEKLFF. The CDR3 region has the DNA TGCGCCAGCAGCCAGGGAACAGGGGCGACTAATGAAAAACTGTTTTTT.

Remarks on this clone: The junction does not match germline at one end; this may be a read error. V usage is TRBV7-2 and J usage is TRBJ2-7, with D possibly being TRBD1 (9 bases). This CDR3 is 12 amino acids long. Germline values: CDR1 SGHTA, CDR2 FQGNSA. The CDR3 loop reads CASSPGGGQGIF. CDR3 nucleotides: TGTGCCAGCAGCCCGGGAGGGGGACAGGGAATCTTC.

Turning to this clone: Mismatch with germline at one junction end may stem from a read error. The rearrangement links TRBV4-3 to TRBJ2-4; tentatively, D is TRBD2 (6 bases). CDR3 size: 16 residues. Germline V lookup: CDR1 LGHNA, CDR2 YSLEER. Here the CDR3 reads CASSQWTRGIRNSQYF. CDR3 coding DNA: TGCGCCAGCAGCCAATGGACCCGCGGGATTCGGAACAGTCAGTACTTC.

This clone has a single count. This chain links TRBV27 with TRBJ1-1; 7 bases are shared with TRBD1. This CDR3 contains 14 residues. V dropped 4 bases and J dropped 3; count of bases not matched to a gene: 5. In germline, CDR1 is MNHEY, CDR2 SMNVEV (reference sequence). The DNA for the CDR3 is TGTGCCAGCAGTTCGACAGGGTGGGACACTGAAGCTTTCTTT. It yields the protein CASSSTGWDTEAFF.

The chain uses TRBV19 and TRBJ1-1, with 7 bases lining up with TRBD1. This CDR3 comprises 13 residues. Germline CDR1 is LNHDA and CDR2 is SQIVND (reference sequence). Losses at the gene ends were 6 bases for V and 8 bases for J; bases not matched to a gene: 9. The CDR3 region is CASSRQGVVEAFF. The CDR3 bases are TGTGCCAGTAGCCGACAGGGTGTAGTGGAAGCTTTCTTT.

This chain uses TRBV30 with TRBJ2-2, with D perhaps matching TRBD1 (6 bases). Germline CDR1 reads GTSNPN; CDR2 reads SVGIG (reference sequence). CDR3 size: 13 residues. Trimming took 0 bases from V and 4 from J, leaving 6 bases between them. The CDR3 protein is CAWSVQGTGELFF. As DNA, the CDR3 is TGTGCCTGGAGTGTACAGGGCACCGGGGAGCTGTTTTTT.

This clone showed up just a few times. The J gene is TRBJ2-5, the V gene TRBV5-5; 9 nucleotides line up with TRBD2. Losses at the gene ends were 4 bases for V and 5 bases for J; bases not matched to a gene: 21. The CDR3 covers 19 residues. Germline V gene sequence: CDR1 SGHKS, CDR2 YYEKEE (reference sequence). This CDR3 is CASSIGPGTSSTGRETQYF. The CDR3 coding sequence is TGTGCCAGCAGCATTGGGCCCGGGACTAGCTCCACCGGTCGGGAGACCCAGTACTTC.

The V call is TRBV5-5, the J call TRBJ2-5, with TRBD1 identical over 7 bases. The CDR3 is made up of 16 amino acids. Germline V gene data show CDR1 as SGHKS and CDR2 as YYEKEE (reference sequence). With V trimmed by 0 bases and J by 4 bases, 9 bases remained unmatched. The CDR3, as DNA: TGTGCCAGCAGCTTGGAGGCAGGGGGTGGTGGAGAGACCCAGTACTTC. Its protein is CASSLEAGGGGETQYF.

The chain joins TRBV19 to TRBJ1-5; tentative D call: TRBD1 (5 bases). The V gene's germline CDR1 is LNHDA and CDR2 SQIVND (reference sequence). This CDR3 spans 16 amino acids. The V end was cut by 3 bases, the J end by 4 bases, with 16 bases between. CDR3 sequence (DNA): TGTGCCAGTAGTATCGATTCAGGGTCCCCTAATCAGCCCCAGCATTTT. This sequence encodes CASSIDSGSPNQPQHF. Full variable domain (rest looked up from reference TRBV19 and TRBJ1-5): DGGITQSPKYLFRKEGQNVTLSCEQNLNHDAMYWYRQDPGQGLRLIYYSQIVNDFQKGDIAEGYSVSREKKESFPLTVTSAQKNPTAFYLCASSIDSGSPNQPQHFGDGTRLSIL.

CDR3 bases: TGTGCCAGCAGCCCCAATCCCTCAGTGTACTCTGGAAACACCATATATTTT. Protein product: CASSPNPSVYSGNTIYF. The rearrangement joins TRBV14 to TRBJ1-3; D is unresolved. CDR1 and CDR2 from the germline V gene are SGHDN and FVKESK. The V end was cut by 4 bases, the J end by 0 bases, with 16 bases between. The CDR3 extends over 17 amino acids.

The chain links TRBV18 to TRBJ2-1; possible D gene TRBD2, 7 bases. V lost 3 bases and J 5 bases, leaving 14 bases between the germline ends. The CDR3 is 15 amino acids. Germline V gene sequence: CDR1 KGHSH, CDR2 LQKENI. The CDR3 here is CASSPLRGGNNEQFF. In nucleotides, the CDR3 is TGTGCCAGCTCACCCCTGAGGGGGGGAAACAATGAGCAGTTCTTC.

The chain recombines TRBV6-5 with TRBJ2-5; TRBD1 matches 9 bases. The J call may be wrong; the DNA end is better matched by TRBJ2-7. The CDR3 is 15 residues long. Germline V gives CDR1 MNHEY, CDR2 SVGAGI. CDR3 sequence (DNA): TGTGCCAGCAGTTCCATGACAGGGGGCTCCTACGAGCAGTACTTC. Its translation: CASSSMTGGSYEQYF.

Here the CDR3 reads CASSQDSLGATEAFF. The CDR3 DNA reads TGTGCCAGCAGCCAAGACAGTCTAGGGGCCACTGAAGCTTTCTTT. The chain joins TRBV4-2 to TRBJ1-1, with D possibly being TRBD1 (5 bases). Germline loops: CDR1 LGHNA, CDR2 YNFKEQ. V dropped 0 bases and J dropped 4 bases, with 12 bases sitting between them. The CDR3 is made up of 15 amino acids.

As DNA, the CDR3 is TGTGCCAGCCCGAGAGGCGAGCAGTACTTC. This codes for CASPRGEQYF. The chain couples TRBV27 to TRBJ2-7; D uncertain. The CDR3 has 10 amino acids. Germline values: CDR1 MNHEY, CDR2 SMNVEV (reference sequence). V lost 8 bases, J lost 6 bases, and 8 bases lay in between.

V and J are TRBV29-1 and TRBJ1-1; unclear D gene. The V end was cut by 6 bases, the J end by 5 bases, with 22 bases between. CDR3 length equals 15 residues. Germline CDR1 and CDR2: SQVTM and ANQGSEA. The chain's CDR3 is CSVPSMDPGGTEAFF. The CDR3 DNA is TGCAGCGTCCCCTCGATGGATCCGGGAGGGACTGAAGCTTTCTTT.

The V and J genes are TRBV11-2 and TRBJ1-2; no clear D gene. CDR1 is SGHAT, CDR2 FQNNGV, per germline. This CDR3 has 12 amino acids. The ends were cut back, 5 bases at V and 3 bases at J, with 7 bases in the middle. The CDR3 nucleotides are TGTGCCAGCAGCGCGGCGGACTATGGCTACACCTTC. This sequence encodes CASSAADYGYTF.

The chain has TRBV29-1 and TRBJ1-1; 7 bases are shared with TRBD1. The CDR3 spans 13 residues. Germline CDR1 is SQVTM and CDR2 is ANQGSEA. The ends lost 6 bases at V and 0 bases at J; junction bases unmatched: 4. The CDR3 DNA sequence: TGCAGCGTCGGGGGACAGATGAACACTGAAGCTTTCTTT. Protein sequence: CSVGGQMNTEAFF. The complete variable domain, with remaining parts taken from reference TRBV29-1 and TRBJ1-1, reads SAVISQKPSRDICQRGTSLTIQCQVDSQVTMMFWYRQQPGQSLTLIATANQGSEATYESGFVIDKFPISRPNLTFSTLTVSNMSPEDSSIYLCSVGGQMNTEAFFGQGTRLTVV.

The chain combines TRBV19 with TRBJ2-1; 8 bases are shared with TRBD2. V lost 5 bases to trimming and J lost 7 bases; unmatched junction nucleotides: 10. Germline V CDR1 and CDR2: LNHDA, SQIVND (reference sequence). CDR3 size: 15 residues. The CDR3 is CASSERGGLGNEQFF. CDR3 coding DNA: TGTGCCAGTAGTGAACGGGGGGGCCTCGGAAATGAGCAGTTCTTC.

The sample holds a few counts of this clone. The V and J genes are TRBV13 and TRBJ2-7; a weak D match, TRBD2 (7 bases). Germline V gene data show CDR1 as PRHDT and CDR2 as FYEKMQ (reference sequence). This CDR3 is 14 amino acids long. Trimming took off 5 bases at V and 0 bases at J, with 11 bases between the two ends. The CDR3: CASSRGASSYEQYF. In DNA, the CDR3 is TGTGCCAGCAGCCGGGGGGCCTCCTCCTACGAGCAGTACTTC.

The DNA of the CDR3 is TGTGCCAGCAGTGGACTAGGTAGCAATGAGCAGTTCTTC. Translation gives CASSGLGSNEQFF. The rearrangement joins TRBV2 to TRBJ2-1; maybe TRBD2 (6 bases). Between the trimmed V and J ends, which lost 4 bases and 6 bases, there was a span of 10 bases. CDR3 length: 13 residues. Germline V gives CDR1 SNHLY, CDR2 FYNNEI. The whole variable domain, filled in from reference TRBV2 and TRBJ2-1, reads EPEVTQTPSHQVTQMGQEVILRCVPISNHLYFYWYRQILGQKVEFLVSFYNNEISEKSEIFDDQFSVERPDGSNFTLKIRSTKLEDSAMYFCASSGLGSNEQFFGPGTRLTVL.